This TCR beta chain was sequenced during a study of cytomegalovirus exposure and HLA in healthy donors. Study results and limitations: In an earlier analysis, most TCR beta V segments were productive about 87% or about 30% of the time. Cytomegalovirus status was reportedly diagnosed by the classifier with high sensitivity and specificity.

It was with 60 Vbeta and 13 Jbeta primers that the PCR ran. Repertoires were generated with immunoSEQ multiplex PCR, while TCRdb's copy carries only in-frame clones and drops some. The sample spans under 65,000 clones; the ten largest clones claim approximately 6.9%. V shed 6 bases, J shed 7 bases, and the junction held 5 bases outside the gene matches. The CDR3 totals 13 residues. From germline, CDR1 is MDHEN and CDR2 SYDVKM. All donors participated as healthy donors of bone marrow. As for this clone: No antigen is known for it.

Sequenced sample: PBMCs. The chain joins TRBV28 to TRBJ2-1, with 8 positions matching TRBD1. This TCR was recovered from a woman aged 40 to 50 in good health and CMV-seronegative. The DNA of the CDR3 is TGTGCCAGCAGACGGACAGGGTCGAATGAGCAGTTCTTC. Its protein product is CASRRTGSNEQFF. Combining the CDR3 with reference TRBV28 and TRBJ2-1 gives the whole variable domain DVKVTQSSRYLVKRTGEKVFLECVQDMDHENMFWYRQDPGLGLRLIYFSYDVKMKEKGDIPEGYSVSREKKERFSLILESASTNQTSMYLCASRRTGSNEQFFGPGTRLTVL.